One sample yielded the 26 T cell receptor beta chains listed below, sequenced in a study of identifying expanded T cells in peripheral blood. The method was immunoSEQ multiplex PCR; TCRdb's version includes in-frame clones alone and lacks a portion of them. The table shows 90,000 or so clones, with more than 75% occurring only once. Sample: blood. All receptors come from a person aged 18 to 75 in good health.

The rearrangement uses TRBV25-1 and TRBJ1-2, with TRBD1 as a possible D gene (6 bases). The CDR3 extends over 10 amino acids. Germline CDR1 MGHDK, CDR2 SYGVNS. V lost 8 bases and J lost 6, with 7 bases in between. CDR3 coding DNA: TGTGCCAGCGGGACAAATGGCTACACCTTC. It is translated as CASGTNGYTF.

The CDR3 DNA sequence: TGTGCCTTAAAACGCCGTGGGACCGAAGGATTTAATGAAAAACTGTTTTTT. This sequence encodes CALKRRGTEGFNEKLFF. The chain is built from TRBV30 and TRBJ1-4; D may be TRBD1 (5 bases). The CDR3 contains 17 residues. With 7 bases removed from V and 4 bases from J, the gap between germline ends came to 25 bases. Germline CDR1 and CDR2: GTSNPN and SVGIG (reference sequence).

This clone was observed a handful of times. The chain uses TRBV28 and TRBJ1-2; possibly TRBD1 for D (5 bases). This CDR3 comprises 15 residues. In germline, CDR1 is MDHEN, CDR2 SYDVKM. Between the trimmed V and J ends, which lost 2 bases and 0 bases, there was a span of 10 bases. The CDR3 nucleotides read TGTGCCAGCAGTTTAGTGTTAGGGGCTAACTATGGCTACACCTTC. It specifies CASSLVLGANYGYTF.

V usage is TRBV4-2 and J usage is TRBJ2-1; TRBD2 matches 7 bases. The CDR3 loop spans 16 amino acids. Germline V lookup: CDR1 LGHNA, CDR2 YNFKEQ. After removal of 0 bases from V and 9 bases from J, the junction contained 11 bases not matched to a gene. CDR3 coding DNA: TGTGCCAGCAGCCAAGAAGCGGGGACGTATCTTAGTGAGCAGTTCTTC. It specifies CASSQEAGTYLSEQFF.

The chain joins TRBV7-9 to TRBJ1-4; no clear D. Trimming took 2 bases from V and 8 from J, leaving 15 bases between them. This CDR3 region has 15 residues. Germline loops: CDR1 SEHNR, CDR2 FQNEAQ (reference sequence). This CDR3 reads CASSLTSHPGEKLFF. As DNA, the CDR3 is TGTGCCAGCAGCTTAACAAGCCACCCCGGGGAAAAACTGTTTTTT.

The chain links TRBV7-6 to TRBJ2-5, with D uncertain. Trimming took off 0 bases at V and 1 base at J, with 3 bases between the two ends. CDR1 is SGHVS, CDR2 FNYEAQ, per germline. CDR3 length: 13 residues. The CDR3 reads CASSLASQETQYF. The CDR3 DNA reads as TGTGCCAGCAGCTTAGCGAGCCAAGAGACCCAGTACTTC.

The chain joins TRBV7-2 to TRBJ1-3; D unresolved. V lost 1 base and J 8 bases, leaving 18 bases between the germline ends. Germline V gives CDR1 SGHTA, CDR2 FQGNSA. CDR3 length: 16 amino acids. As DNA, the CDR3 is TGTGCCAGCAGCTTAGGTACCGCGTCTCTGGAGGACACCATATATTTT. Its translation is CASSLGTASLEDTIYF.

The chain uses TRBV21-1 and TRBJ2-7; the DNA was not compared with TRBD1, the D call given in the table. TRBV21-1 is a pseudogene segment. CDR3 length: 10 amino acids. CDR3 in DNA: TGTGCCAGCAAACGAACAGGAGCGTACTTC. Translating gives CASKRTGAYF.

This chain links TRBV5-3 with TRBJ1-4; a possible D gene is TRBD1 (6 bases). TRBV5-3 is known as an ORF, though its function is uncertain. The CDR3 extends over 19 amino acids. Trimming left V 3 bases short and J 8 bases short, with 29 bases between. The chain's CDR3 is CARSSSPQDSPKGFEKLFF. CDR3 sequence (DNA): TGTGCCAGAAGCTCTTCGCCACAGGACAGCCCCAAGGGATTCGAAAAACTGTTTTTT.

This chain connects TRBV7-9 to TRBJ2-5, with D possibly being TRBD2 (6 bases). The CDR3 runs to 15 residues. V lost 7 bases, J lost 3 bases, and 18 bases lay in between. CDR1 and CDR2 (germline): SEHNR, FQNEAQ (reference sequence). Here the CDR3 DNA reads TGTGCCAGCACCCGGGGGACCTTAACAAAAGAGACCCAGTACTTC. This translates into CASTRGTLTKETQYF.

The V and J genes are TRBV4-3 and TRBJ2-7; TRBD1 is a possible D gene (7 bases). The CDR3 totals 15 residues. The germline V gene has CDR1 LGHNA and CDR2 YSLEER. The V gene lost 0 bases and the J gene lost 3 bases, with 12 bases spanning the gap. For the CDR3, the DNA is TGCGCCAGCAGCCAAGAAGGCGGGACAGTCTACGAGCAGTACTTC. Protein product: CASSQEGGTVYEQYF.

This chain links TRBV5-6 with TRBJ1-1, with TRBD1 matching 11 bases. This CDR3 has 18 amino acids. Trimming at V came to 0 bases and at J to 0 bases, leaving 7 bases not matched to a gene. Germline loops: CDR1 SGHDT, CDR2 YYEEEE. CDR3: CASSLGMGQGVLNTEAFF. CDR3 coding DNA: TGTGCCAGCAGCTTGGGGATGGGACAGGGGGTATTGAACACTGAAGCTTTCTTT.

The CDR3 DNA reads as TGCGCCAGCAGCTTGGCCGTGGGAAACGAGCAGTACTTC. It translates to CASSLAVGNEQYF. V gene TRBV5-1 combines with J gene TRBJ2-7; D call uncertain. Trimming removed 0 bases at V and 5 bases at J, with 9 bases between. Germline CDR1 SGHRS, CDR2 YFSETQ. The CDR3 is 13 amino acids.

This clone was recorded once. V usage is TRBV4-1 and J usage is TRBJ1-1; D is undetermined. CDR1 is MGHRA, CDR2 YSYEKL, per germline. V dropped 3 bases and J dropped 0 bases, with 17 bases sitting between them. This CDR3 is 17 amino acids long. The DNA for the CDR3 is TGCGCCAGCAGCCAGGCTTCGCTCCGAGGACTGAACACTGAAGCTTTCTTT. Protein: CASSQASLRGLNTEAFF.

This sequence joins TRBV6-5 and TRBJ2-7; TRBD1 aligns across 9 bases. CDR3 length equals 14 residues. Germline V CDR1 and CDR2: MNHEY, SVGAGI. Trimming took 6 bases from V and 3 from J; bases not matched to a gene: 6. Written as DNA, the CDR3 is TGTGCCAGCAGCGACCGGACAGGGGACTACGAGCAGTACTTC. This translates into CASSDRTGDYEQYF.

The V and J genes are TRBV18 and TRBJ2-5, with D tentatively TRBD1 or TRBD2 (5 bases each). There are 13 residues in the CDR3. V lost 4 bases to trimming and J lost 2 bases, with 8 bases between them. Germline V gene lookup returns CDR1 KGHSH and CDR2 LQKENI. The CDR3 region is CASSLGDQETQYF. The DNA of the CDR3 is TGTGCCAGCTCACTGGGGGATCAAGAGACCCAGTACTTC.

The V call is TRBV19, the J call TRBJ1-1; no clear D. Germline V gives CDR1 LNHDA, CDR2 SQIVND (reference sequence). Trimming took off 5 bases at V and 6 bases at J, with 16 bases between the two ends. This CDR3 spans 14 amino acids. The CDR3 coding sequence is TGTGCCAGTAGTCTGCTCCTAGCGGGTTCTGAAGCTTTCTTT. Translated, it gives CASSLLLAGSEAFF.

The rearrangement links TRBV7-2 to TRBJ1-3; the D gene is possibly TRBD1 (6 bases). The CDR3 is 14 residues long. The germline V gene has CDR1 SGHTA and CDR2 FQGNSA. The germline V and J ends were trimmed by 2 bases and 7 bases, with 12 bases remaining between them. The DNA of the CDR3 is TGTGCCAGCAGCTTACTGGCAAGGGGGAACACCATATATTTT. The encoded protein is CASSLLARGNTIYF.

The chain recombines TRBV2 with TRBJ2-5, with 8 bases identical to TRBD1. The CDR3 runs 15 residues. Germline trimming cut 6 bases from V and 2 bases from J; bases unmatched to any gene: 8. The germline V gene has CDR1 SNHLY and CDR2 FYNNEI. CDR3 loop: CASSQGTGLQETQYF. The CDR3 nucleotides are TGTGCCAGCAGCCAGGGGACAGGCCTTCAAGAGACCCAGTACTTC.

In the case of this clone: A read error may account for a junction end that differs from germline. The genes are TRBV7-2 and TRBJ2-5; 7 nucleotides line up with TRBD1. Per the germline V gene, CDR1 is SGHTA and CDR2 is FQGNSA. The CDR3 consists of 19 residues. CDR3 bases: TGTGCCAGCAGTTTAGTAGCCGGGACAGCGATCCTGTCCCAAGAGACCCAGTACTTC. Translation gives CASSLVAGTAILSQETQYF.

The rearrangement joins TRBV19 to TRBJ2-2, with 7 bases that match TRBD2. The trim removed 4 bases at V and 7 bases at J, leaving 12 bases unmatched. The length of the CDR3 is 16 residues. Germline-derived CDR1 and CDR2 are LNHDA and SQIVND (reference sequence). CDR3 DNA sequence: TGTGCCAGTAGTACCTCAGTTAGCGGGTGGGACGGGGAGCTGTTTTTT. Translation: CASSTSVSGWDGELFF.

The genes are TRBV12-5 and TRBJ2-5, with 8 bases aligning to TRBD2. Germline V gives CDR1 LGHNT, CDR2 FRNRAP. The V segment lost 10 bases and the J segment 3 bases; nucleotides outside the gene matches: 4. This CDR3 comprises 12 residues. The CDR3 protein is CANPGLEETQYF. CDR3 nucleotides: TGTGCTAACCCGGGACTAGAAGAGACCCAGTACTTC.

This rearrangement joins TRBV7-8 to TRBJ1-5; 8 nucleotides agree with TRBD1. Germline V lookup: CDR1 SGHVS, CDR2 FQNEAQ. The CDR3 runs 14 residues. Germline trimming cut 4 bases from V and 6 bases from J; bases unmatched to any gene: 5. Here the CDR3 DNA reads TGTGCCAGCAGCTCCCCAGGGGGCAGTCAGCCCCAGCATTTT. Amino acid sequence: CASSSPGGSQPQHF.

The chain uses TRBV29-1 and TRBJ2-5, with D possibly called TRBD1 or TRBD2 (6 bases each). The CDR3 is made up of 13 amino acids. CDR1 and CDR2 from the germline V gene are SQVTM and ANQGSEA. V was clipped by 6 bases and J by 7 bases, with 18 bases between them. CDR3 residues: CSVGGASLGTQYF. CDR3 in DNA: TGCAGCGTGGGGGGCGCCTCGCTTGGGACCCAGTACTTC.

The chain combines TRBV27 with TRBJ2-2; unclear D gene. This CDR3 region has 13 residues. V lost 3 bases, J lost 4 bases, and 6 bases lay in between. CDR1 and CDR2 (germline): MNHEY, SMNVEV (reference sequence). DNA for the CDR3: TGTGCCAGCAGTTTCCGGATCACCGGGGAGCTGTTTTTT. Protein sequence: CASSFRITGELFF.

This clone has a handful of counts. The genes are TRBV28 and TRBJ1-1; no clear D gene. Trimming left V 6 bases short and J 3 bases short, with 8 bases between. This CDR3 has 12 amino acids. Germline CDR1 is MDHEN and CDR2 is SYDVKM. CDR3 amino acids: CASSRLDTEAFF. DNA of the CDR3: TGTGCCAGCAGCCGGTTGGACACTGAAGCTTTCTTT.